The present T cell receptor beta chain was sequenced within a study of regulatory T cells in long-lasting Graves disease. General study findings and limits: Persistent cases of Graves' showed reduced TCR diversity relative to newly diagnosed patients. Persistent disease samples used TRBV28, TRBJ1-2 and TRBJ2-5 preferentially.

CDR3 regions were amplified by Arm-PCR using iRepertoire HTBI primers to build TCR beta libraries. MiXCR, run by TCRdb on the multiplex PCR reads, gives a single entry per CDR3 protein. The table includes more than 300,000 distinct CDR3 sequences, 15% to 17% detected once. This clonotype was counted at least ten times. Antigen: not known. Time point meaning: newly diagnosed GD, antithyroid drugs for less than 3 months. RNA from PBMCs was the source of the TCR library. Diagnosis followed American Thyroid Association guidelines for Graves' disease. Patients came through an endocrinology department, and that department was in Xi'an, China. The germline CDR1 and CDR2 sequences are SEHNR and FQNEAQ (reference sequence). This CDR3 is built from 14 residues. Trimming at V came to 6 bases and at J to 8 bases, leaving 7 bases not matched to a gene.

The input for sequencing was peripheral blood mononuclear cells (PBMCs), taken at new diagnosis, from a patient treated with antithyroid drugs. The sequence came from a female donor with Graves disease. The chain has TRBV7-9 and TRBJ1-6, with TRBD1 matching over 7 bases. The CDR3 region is CASSPQGKDSPLHF. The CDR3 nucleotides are TGTGCCAGCAGTCCACAGGGGAAGGATTCACCCCTCCACTTT.